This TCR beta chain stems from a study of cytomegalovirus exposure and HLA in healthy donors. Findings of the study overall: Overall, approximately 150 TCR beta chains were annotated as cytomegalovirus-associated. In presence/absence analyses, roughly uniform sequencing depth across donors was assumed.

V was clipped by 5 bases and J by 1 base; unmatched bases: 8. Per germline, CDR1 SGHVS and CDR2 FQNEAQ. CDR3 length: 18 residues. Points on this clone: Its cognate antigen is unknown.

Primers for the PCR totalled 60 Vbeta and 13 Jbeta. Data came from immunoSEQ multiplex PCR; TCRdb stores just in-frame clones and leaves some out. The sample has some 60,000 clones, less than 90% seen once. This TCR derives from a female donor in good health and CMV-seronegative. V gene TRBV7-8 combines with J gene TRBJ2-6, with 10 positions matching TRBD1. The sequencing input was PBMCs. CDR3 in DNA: TGTGCCAGCAGCGCGGGGGACAGGGGAGGGTCTGGGGCCAACGTCCTGACTTTC. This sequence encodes CASSAGDRGGSGANVLTF.